This TCR beta chain was observed in a study of blood T cell repertoires in COVID-19. Looking at the study overall: Samples representing acute and convalescent COVID-19 were sourced from the United States, Italy and Spain. T cells, B-cell-depleted T cells, or PBMCs provided the cDNA or gDNA that served as material.

Germline loops: CDR1 SGDLS, CDR2 YYNGEE. The CDR3 is made up of 15 amino acids. Trimming cost V 2 bases and J 4 bases, with 12 bases left between them. As handled by the study authors: By means of reference gene primer amplification, nucleated cell counts were estimated. Profiling relied on immunoSEQ multiplex PCR, and the TCRdb table lists in-frame clones only, not all of them. The V and J calls and the clone size are those of that table, but D and trimming were determined from the DNA. This table holds 150,000 to 200,000 clones, 80% found once. The chain has TRBV9 and TRBJ1-4; a weak D match, TRBD1 (5 bases). This receptor was identified in a man aged 55 to 69 with acute or convalescent COVID-19. Specimen: peripheral blood. The CDR3 coding sequence is TGTGCCAGCAGCGTGGGGTCAGGGTTTAATGAAAAACTGTTTTTT. It is translated as CASSVGSGFNEKLFF.